This passage covers 21 T cell receptor beta chains from one sample sequenced in a study of T cells in localized non-small cell lung cancer. Only in-frame clones appear in the TCRdb table, and some are missing; sequencing was by immunoSEQ multiplex PCR. The sample consists of about 40,000 clones, roughly 79% of them appearing once. The sample consisted of peripheral blood mononuclear cells, taken before any cancer treatment. These receptors originate from a male donor older than 55 with stage II lung adenocarcinoma.

The rearrangement links TRBV4-2 to TRBJ1-4; D remains ambiguous. CDR1 and CDR2 from the germline V gene are LGHNA and YNFKEQ. The CDR3 loop spans 14 amino acids. Trimming pared 1 base from V and 8 bases from J, leaving 11 bases between. The CDR3 region has the DNA TGTGCCAGCAGCCAAGGAGGGTCAGAAGAAAAACTGTTTTTT. It codes for CASSQGGSEEKLFF.

The chain combines TRBV4-3 with TRBJ2-1; 16 bases agree with TRBD2. Germline loops: CDR1 LGHNA, CDR2 YSLEER. V trimming: 3 bases; J trimming: 4 bases; junction bases outside the gene matches: 9. This CDR3 contains 19 residues. The DNA of the CDR3 is TGCGCCAGCAGCCAGGGTGGGACTAGCGGGAGGGCCTGGTACAATGAGCAGTTCTTC. This sequence encodes CASSQGGTSGRAWYNEQFF.

This chain connects TRBV7-8 to TRBJ1-5, with a possible D match to TRBD1 (6 bases). Per the germline V gene, CDR1 is SGHVS and CDR2 is FQNEAQ. The CDR3 consists of 15 residues. V was clipped by 5 bases and J by 4 bases, with 15 bases between them. CDR3 coding DNA: TGTGCCAGCAGCAAAGAGGAGGGGGGAAATCAGCCCCAGCATTTT. Translation gives CASSKEEGGNQPQHF.

The chain links TRBV11-2 to TRBJ2-7; 7 nucleotides agree with TRBD1. J lost 2 bases, V lost 0 bases, and 7 bases had no gene match. Germline CDR1 SGHAT, CDR2 FQNNGV. The length of the CDR3 is 16 residues. CDR3 protein: CASSLDQDRSAYEQYF. The CDR3 DNA reads as TGTGCCAGCAGCTTAGATCAGGACAGGTCGGCCTACGAGCAGTACTTC.

V usage is TRBV19 and J usage is TRBJ2-5; TRBD2 aligns across 8 bases. In germline, CDR1 is LNHDA, CDR2 SQIVND (reference sequence). V lost 5 bases, J lost 5 bases, and 19 bases stayed unmatched. The CDR3 contains 18 residues. CDR3 coding DNA: TGTGCCAGTAGTGTTAGCCCAGGGTTATACGGGAGGGCCGAGACCCAGTACTTC. Its translation: CASSVSPGLYGRAETQYF.

V gene TRBV4-2 combines with J gene TRBJ2-2, with D tentatively TRBD2 (5 bases). The V end lost 0 bases, the J end lost 6 bases, and 17 bases lay between the germline ends. CDR1 and CDR2 (germline): LGHNA, YNFKEQ. The CDR3 spans 17 residues. CDR3 DNA sequence: TGTGCCAGCAGCCAAGATGTGGGTCAAGGGAGTGCCGGGGAGCTGTTTTTT. This codes for CASSQDVGQGSAGELFF.

V is TRBV18 and J is TRBJ2-7; no clear D. This CDR3 comprises 11 residues. V was pared by 3 bases and J by 5 bases, with 5 bases between. CDR1 and CDR2 from the germline V gene are KGHSH and LQKENI. The CDR3 bases are TGTGCCAGCTCACCCCGAGACGAGCAGTACTTC. Translation: CASSPRDEQYF.

The chain employs TRBV4-2 and TRBJ2-1; 7 bases are a match to TRBD2. The CDR3 is 15 amino acids. Germline V gene sequence: CDR1 LGHNA, CDR2 YNFKEQ. With V trimmed by 6 bases and J by 14 bases, 19 bases remained unmatched. The CDR3, as DNA: TGTGCCAGCAGTAAGTCAGGGACCGAAGGACTAGTGAAGTTCTTC. Its protein is CASSKSGTEGLVKFF.

The rearrangement joins TRBV6-1 to TRBJ2-1; TRBD2 aligns across 12 bases. In germline, CDR1 is MNHNS, CDR2 SASEGT. The CDR3 has 15 amino acids. V lost 4 bases, J lost 9 bases, and 7 bases stayed unmatched. The chain's CDR3 is CASSARLAGDSEQFF. The CDR3, as DNA: TGTGCCAGCAGTGCTCGACTAGCGGGAGACAGTGAGCAGTTCTTC.

V and J are TRBV29-1 and TRBJ2-7, with a possible D match to TRBD2 (6 bases). The CDR3 totals 15 residues. The ends were cut back, 2 bases at V and 5 bases at J, with 19 bases in the middle. CDR1 and CDR2 from the germline V gene are SQVTM and ANQGSEA. The CDR3 DNA sequence: TGCAGCGTTGAAAACCTCCTCGGGGGAGGTAACGAGCAGTACTTC. Translation gives CSVENLLGGGNEQYF.

The chain has TRBV2 and TRBJ2-1; 10 bases align to TRBD2. With V trimmed by 4 bases and J by 4 bases, 7 bases remained unmatched. CDR1 SNHLY and CDR2 FYNNEI come from the germline V gene. The CDR3 sequence is 16 residues long. The CDR3 DNA sequence: TGTGCCAGCAGTGCCCCAGCGGGAGGGAGGTACAATGAGCAGTTCTTC. Translated, it gives CASSAPAGGRYNEQFF.

This clone was detected a few times. The chain employs TRBV7-9 and TRBJ2-2; D ambiguous. From germline, CDR1 is SEHNR and CDR2 FQNEAQ (reference sequence). V was cut by 1 base and J by 4 bases, with 7 bases left in between. This CDR3 is built from 14 residues. The CDR3 sequence is CASSLGITTGELFF. The DNA of the CDR3 is TGTGCCAGCAGCTTAGGGATTACCACCGGGGAGCTGTTTTTT.

The V call is TRBV7-9, the J call TRBJ2-2; no reliable D call. V lost 1 base, J lost 0 bases, and 6 bases lay in between. This CDR3 region has 15 residues. Germline lookup yields CDR1 SEHNR and CDR2 FQNEAQ (reference sequence). The CDR3 loop reads CASSLGATNTGELFF. The CDR3 DNA reads as TGTGCCAGCAGCTTAGGGGCTACGAACACCGGGGAGCTGTTTTTT.

This chain connects TRBV19 to TRBJ1-5; 8 nucleotides line up with TRBD1. The length of the CDR3 is 15 residues. CDR1 LNHDA and CDR2 SQIVND come from the germline V gene (reference sequence). Trimming removed 5 bases from V and 3 bases from J; junction bases left unmatched: 6. The DNA of the CDR3 is TGTGCCAGTAGTGTTCAGGGGGCAGCCAATCAGCCCCAGCATTTT. Its translation is CASSVQGAANQPQHF.

CDR3 sequence reads: CASSEVRGRGNTEAFF. For the CDR3, the DNA is TGTGCCAGCAGTGAAGTAAGGGGAAGGGGGAACACTGAAGCTTTCTTT. The chain joins TRBV6-1 to TRBJ1-1, with a possible D match to TRBD1 (5 bases). V lost 1 base to trimming and J lost 1 base, with 13 bases between them. The germline V gene has CDR1 MNHNS and CDR2 SASEGT. The CDR3 runs to 16 residues.

Only a few counts were recorded for this clone. The chain employs TRBV15 and TRBJ2-7, with D unclear. CDR1 LNHNV and CDR2 YYDKDF come from the germline V gene (reference sequence). Trimming took 3 bases from V and 4 from J, leaving 10 bases between them. The CDR3 is made up of 13 amino acids. DNA of the CDR3: TGTGCCACCAGCAGCGGACCCTCATACGAGCAGTACTTC. The encoded protein is CATSSGPSYEQYF. Full variable domain (outside the CDR3, taken from reference TRBV15 and TRBJ2-7): DAMVIQNPRYQVTQFGKPVTLSCSQTLNHNVMYWYQQKSSQAPKLLFHYYDKDFNNEADTPDNFQSRRPNTSFCFLDIRSPGLGDTAMYLCATSSGPSYEQYFGPGTRLTVT.

The V and J genes are TRBV11-2 and TRBJ2-1; 7 nucleotides match TRBD1. Germline V gene sequence: CDR1 SGHAT, CDR2 FQNNGV. The CDR3 has 15 residues. Trimming at V came to 4 bases and at J to 7 bases, leaving 10 bases not matched to a gene. CDR3 coding DNA: TGTGCCAGCAGCTCCCGACAGGGTAGCACGAATGAGCAGTTCTTC. Protein sequence: CASSSRQGSTNEQFF.

The chain joins TRBV6-5 to TRBJ1-2; TRBD1 agrees at 7 bases. V was pared by 7 bases and J by 3 bases, with 11 bases of the junction left unmatched. The CDR3 runs to 15 residues. In germline, CDR1 is MNHEY, CDR2 SVGAGI. The CDR3 protein is CASMGIEGADYGYTF. The DNA of the CDR3 is TGTGCCAGCATGGGGATTGAGGGGGCTGACTATGGCTACACCTTC.

The chain recombines TRBV11-2 with TRBJ2-7; a possible D gene is TRBD2 (5 bases). Germline V gene sequence: CDR1 SGHAT, CDR2 FQNNGV. Trimming cost V 6 bases and J 4 bases, with 16 bases left between them. CDR3 length equals 14 residues. The CDR3 loop reads CASSSERGYYEQYF. In DNA, the CDR3 is TGTGCCAGCAGTTCAGAACGGGGATATTACGAGCAGTACTTC.

V is TRBV2 and J is TRBJ1-4; no reliable D call. Germline loops: CDR1 SNHLY, CDR2 FYNNEI. Trimming took 10 bases from V and 11 from J, leaving 17 bases between them. CDR3 length equals 12 residues. The CDR3 nucleotides are TGTGCCACCGGCGAGGTGGGCAAGAAACTGTTTTTT. Amino acids: CATGEVGKKLFF.

This clone has a single count. The chain is built from TRBV4-3 and TRBJ2-7, with 7 nucleotides matching TRBD1. This CDR3 spans 16 amino acids. Losses at the gene ends were 4 bases for V and 1 base for J; bases not matched to a gene: 10. Germline CDR1 reads LGHNA; CDR2 reads YSLEER. Here the CDR3 DNA reads TGCGCCAGCAGCCTGACACTCGGGACAGCGTCCTACGAGCAGTACTTC. The encoded protein is CASSLTLGTASYEQYF.